A single T cell receptor beta chain is shown here with its context. Its target is not known. The data were taken from a study of cytotoxic CD8 clonotypes in ibrutinib-treated CLL. Study overall: By median around 74 months, 12 had progressed and around 15 stayed remitted; responses had been 2 complete and roughly 25 partial. General study results and limits: Under therapy, public clonotypes either contracted or stayed stable, and they were uncommon.

Produced via immunoSEQ multiplex PCR; TCRdb's table is partial and in-frame only. The sample consists of nearly 100,000 clones, approximately 80% of them appearing once. Germline V gives CDR1 LNHNV, CDR2 YYDKDF (reference sequence). This CDR3 has 14 amino acids. The ends were cut back, 3 bases at V and 5 bases at J, with 11 bases in the middle. The TCR sequence derives from a human donor with chronic lymphocytic leukemia. V is TRBV15 and J is TRBJ2-1; unclear D gene. The starting material was PBMCs, obtained after 12 months of ibrutinib treatment. CDR3 residues: CATSRPVRNNEQFF. For the CDR3, the DNA is TGTGCCACCAGCAGGCCCGTTCGTAACAATGAGCAGTTCTTC.